Following are 2 T cell receptor beta chains from one sample sequenced in a study of blood T cell repertoires in COVID-19. Data came from immunoSEQ multiplex PCR; TCRdb stores just in-frame clones and leaves some out. The table has 250,000 to 300,000 clones, over 70% seen once. The sample consisted of peripheral blood. These receptors all stem from an elderly woman with acute or convalescent COVID-19.

This clone occurred a few times. This chain uses TRBV18 with TRBJ2-5; 7 positions agree with TRBD1. Unmatched junction bases numbered 9, after V lost 0 bases and J lost 5 bases. Germline V gene data show CDR1 as KGHSH and CDR2 as LQKENI. This CDR3 spans 16 amino acids. CDR3 sequence: CASSPPEGAWGETQYF. The CDR3 region has the DNA TGTGCCAGCTCACCACCCGAGGGGGCTTGGGGCGAGACCCAGTACTTC.

This sequence joins TRBV5-5 and TRBJ2-7, with D possibly matching TRBD1 (5 bases). The germline gives CDR1 SGHKS, CDR2 YYEKEE (reference sequence). Deletions cut 0 bases from V and 4 bases from J, with 14 bases between. There are 15 residues in the CDR3. DNA for the CDR3: TGTGCCAGCAGCTTGGCGGCAGGGAAGACGTACGAGCAGTACTTC. It codes for CASSLAAGKTYEQYF.